The source of this T cell receptor beta chain is a study of cytomegalovirus exposure and HLA in healthy donors. Study-wide results and caveats: TCR beta chain V- and J-gene trimming was linked, in a later analysis, to a missense variant in DCLRE1C. A reported reduction in N-insertions relative to the roughly 670-donor mean was seen in an Asian-associated ancestry cluster in a later analysis.

Germline-derived CDR1 and CDR2 are KGHSH and LQKENI. The CDR3 spans 14 residues. After removal of 5 bases from V and 5 bases from J, the junction contained 3 bases not matched to a gene. The primer mix had 60 Vbeta and 13 Jbeta primers. TCRdb keeps only in-frame clones here, not all; method: immunoSEQ multiplex PCR. The sample data list about 140,000 clones. Of note for this clone: Its antigen is undetermined.

Sample: PBMCs. The J gene is TRBJ1-5, the V gene TRBV18; 10 bases align to TRBD1. This receptor was obtained from a woman between 18 and 30 years old in good health and CMV-seronegative. The CDR3 region has the DNA TGTGCCAGCTCAGCTGGGACAGGGGATCAGCCCCAGCATTTT. Encoded protein: CASSAGTGDQPQHF.